This TCR beta chain derives from a study of post-analysis software for immune sequencing data (dated by TCRdb to between 2015 and 2017). General notes on the study: Relapsing-remitting, secondary progressive and progressive-relapsing multiple sclerosis were recorded as disease courses, and subtype annotation was lacking for some patients. Patient repertoires were compared against ten to eleven previously published healthy control repertoires from donors aged roughly 6 to 28 years. A subset of samples was prepared in parallel using single-end sample barcoding, then pooled and co-amplified after Illumina adapter ligation. The study at large found these results: Normalized Chao1 diversity was significantly lower in multiple sclerosis patients than controls, suggesting substantial peripheral T-cell clonal expansion. Significantly higher frequencies in patients than in controls were found for a few TRBV segments, including TRBV5-6, TRBV5-1 and TRBV20-1. The multiple sclerosis patient group was slightly younger than the control group. Direct clustering with F measure showed strong co-clustering of samples prepared in the same batch, prompting a batch-effect correction.

To demonstrate the VDJtools post-analysis software, the study profiled TCR beta repertoires from the peripheral blood of about 13 young patients with multiple sclerosis. The multiple sclerosis patients were children and adolescents ranging in age from roughly 6 to 16 years. Library generation was performed with PCR. Sequenced using an Illumina HiSeq 2500. To reduce PCR and sequencing biases, unique molecular identifiers were built into the TCR beta cDNA libraries. Per 1 to 10 million input T cells, roughly 500,000 cDNA molecules were obtained, such that each molecule approximated one T cell. The patient libraries were prepared and sequenced with the same protocol used for the earlier healthy control dataset. Samples belonging to the same batch were prepared together, multiplexed and sequenced on a shared HiSeq lane. On the authors' methods: MIGEC handled the raw barcoded reads, throwing out single-read molecular identifier groups before consensus assembly and CDR3 extraction. Clonotype tables were post-analysed with VDJtools, and diversity was normalized by down-sampling all datasets to the smallest sample size. To correct batch-related cross-sample contamination, repertoire overlap clustering matched CDR3 amino acid sequences but not nucleotide sequences. TCRdb reworked the public reads: Q25 trimming with fastp, MiXCR clone assembly, productive beta chains retained. Each entry merges the rows of one CDR3 protein and shows their most common DNA and genes. The V and J calls were determined by TCRdb, not by the authors. In this sample the table shows 150,000 to 200,000 distinct CDR3 sequences, around 28% of which occur a single time. The ten largest make up 1.5% of the sample.

From the cysteine through the phenylalanine, the CDR3 covers 14 amino acids. The retained sequence is limited to the CDR3, 42 bases, with the frame set at the first base. At the junction V is shortened by 4 bases and J by 0 bases, with 12 bases in between. Looking up the germline V gene (reference sequence) yields CDR1 GTSNPN and CDR2 SVGIG. Note on this clonotype: Its antigen target is currently unknown. No clone much larger than this one lies a single base away; base qualities are absent.

The TCR comes from a girl aged 10-17 years with multiple sclerosis. Sequenced: blood. The receptor chain draws on TRBV30 and TRBJ1-2; possibly the D gene is TRBD1, per 5 matching bases. The CDR3 region has the sequence CAWNVGGANYGYTF. The base sequence is TGTGCCTGGAACGTCGGGGGAGCTAACTATGGCTACACCTTC.